The 20 T cell receptor beta chains reported below all come from one sample, sequenced in a study of blood T cell repertoires in COVID-19. Libraries were prepared by immunoSEQ multiplex PCR; TCRdb keeps only in-frame clonotypes and omits some of them. The sample holds tens of thousands of clones, 80% to 90% seen once. The sequenced material came from peripheral blood. The receptors were gathered from a man aged 45-60 years with active COVID-19.

The CDR3 DNA reads TGCGCCAGCAGACCTGGAGCGGGGGGGTTGTTCTTC. Translated, it gives CASRPGAGGLFF. V gene TRBV10-2 combines with J gene TRBJ2-1; 10 positions agree with TRBD2. CDR3 length: 12 amino acids. From germline, CDR1 is WSHSY and CDR2 SAAADI. The J segment lost 15 bases and the V segment lost 6 bases, leaving 8 bases of the junction unmatched.

V gene TRBV7-9 combines with J gene TRBJ2-7; D is possibly TRBD1 (6 bases). Germline loops: CDR1 SEHNR, CDR2 FQNEAQ (reference sequence). The V and J ends lost 4 bases and 3 bases respectively, with 10 bases between them. The CDR3 has 13 amino acids. CDR3 in amino acids: CASSSLDSYEQYF. As DNA, the CDR3 is TGTGCCAGCAGCTCGTTGGACAGCTACGAGCAGTACTTC.

This chain connects TRBV4-1 to TRBJ2-1; TRBD2 agrees at 12 bases. V lost 4 bases to trimming and J lost 5 bases; unmatched junction nucleotides: 9. Germline values: CDR1 MGHRA, CDR2 YSYEKL. This CDR3 is 17 amino acids long. This CDR3 reads CASSPYRLAGVDNEQFF. The CDR3 DNA reads TGCGCCAGCAGCCCCTACCGACTAGCGGGGGTCGACAATGAGCAGTTCTTC.

This sequence joins TRBV29-1 and TRBJ1-1; 7 nucleotides line up with TRBD1. The CDR3 is 13 amino acids. The germline CDR1 and CDR2 sequences are SQVTM and ANQGSEA. With V trimmed by 8 bases and J by 0 bases, 6 bases remained unmatched. The CDR3: CSSTGSMNTEAFF. The CDR3, as DNA: TGCAGCTCGACAGGGTCCATGAACACTGAAGCTTTCTTT.

This clone was picked up one time. V is TRBV6-5 and J is TRBJ1-4, with no clear D. Trimming took off 2 bases at V and 4 bases at J, with 11 bases between the two ends. Germline V gives CDR1 MNHEY, CDR2 SVGAGI. CDR3 size: 15 residues. CDR3 sequence: CASSYVSGGNEKLFF. In DNA form, the CDR3 reads TGTGCCAGCAGTTACGTTTCAGGTGGTAATGAAAAACTGTTTTTT.

The rearrangement uses TRBV29-1 and TRBJ2-2; D is unresolved. V lost 2 bases and J 1 base, leaving 5 bases between the germline ends. This CDR3 has 13 amino acids. From germline, CDR1 is SQVTM and CDR2 ANQGSEA. CDR3 sequence: CSVEWQNTGELFF. In DNA form, the CDR3 reads TGCAGCGTTGAATGGCAGAACACCGGGGAGCTGTTTTTT.

Note on this clone: One end of the junction is discordant with germline, which a read error may explain. The chain is built from TRBV5-8 and TRBJ2-7, with 9 bases aligning to TRBD2. Germline V gene lookup returns CDR1 SGHTS and CDR2 YDEGEE. This CDR3 is 11 amino acids long. This chain's CDR3 is CASSPAGGTNF. In nucleotides, the CDR3 is TGTGCCAGCAGCCCGGCGGGGGGGACAAACTTC. Together with reference TRBV5-8 and TRBJ2-7, the CDR3 gives the full variable domain: EAGVTQSPTHLIKTRGQQATLRCSPISGHTSVYWYQQALGLGLQFLLWYDEGEERNRGNFPPRFSGRQFPNYSSELNVNALELEDSALYLCASSPAGGTNFGPGTRLTVT.

This sequence joins TRBV27 and TRBJ1-2; no reliable D call. Germline CDR1 and CDR2: MNHEY and SMNVEV (reference sequence). This CDR3 comprises 13 residues. Trimming shortened V by 3 bases and J by 2 bases, and 7 bases separated the two germline ends. The CDR3 coding sequence is TGTGCCAGCAGTTTGTTGGGCAACTATGGCTACACCTTC. It codes for CASSLLGNYGYTF.

V usage is TRBV7-8 and J usage is TRBJ2-5; 9 positions match TRBD1. Germline V gene sequence: CDR1 SGHVS, CDR2 FQNEAQ. Germline trimming cut 4 bases from V and 1 base from J; bases unmatched to any gene: 7. CDR3 length: 16 amino acids. The CDR3 nucleotides are TGTGCCAGCAGCTCGTGGACAGGGGTGAGCCAAGAGACCCAGTACTTC. Encoded protein: CASSSWTGVSQETQYF.

The genes are TRBV5-6 and TRBJ2-1; 7 bases are a match to TRBD2. This CDR3 is built from 15 residues. The germline V gene has CDR1 SGHDT and CDR2 YYEEEE. The ends lost 3 bases at V and 3 bases at J; junction bases unmatched: 6. The CDR3 bases are TGTGCCAGCAGCTACGGGGGACTACTCTACAATGAGCAGTTCTTC. This gives the protein CASSYGGLLYNEQFF. Full variable domain (remainder filled in from reference TRBV5-6 and TRBJ2-1): DAGVTQSPTHLIKTRGQQVTLRCSPKSGHDTVSWYQQALGQGPQFIFQYYEEEERQRGNFPDRFSGHQFPNYSSELNVNALLLGDSALYLCASSYGGLLYNEQFFGPGTRLTVL.

The CDR3 loop reads CASSLGLAGLYEQYF. The DNA for the CDR3 is TGTGCCAGCAGCTTAGGGTTAGCGGGGCTCTACGAGCAGTACTTC. This chain links TRBV5-5 with TRBJ2-7; 8 bases are shared with TRBD2. This CDR3 is built from 15 residues. Germline V CDR1 and CDR2: SGHKS, YYEKEE (reference sequence). V lost 2 bases to trimming and J lost 3 bases; unmatched junction nucleotides: 7.

The J gene is TRBJ2-1, the V gene TRBV11-2; D is undetermined. The CDR3 is made up of 14 amino acids. V gave up 6 bases and J gave up 0 bases, with 9 bases separating them. Germline V lookup: CDR1 SGHAT, CDR2 FQNNGV. The chain's CDR3 is CASSQSGSYNEQFF. As DNA, the CDR3 is TGTGCCAGCAGTCAATCGGGCTCCTACAATGAGCAGTTCTTC.

This sequence joins TRBV27 and TRBJ1-1; TRBD1 aligns across 10 bases. J was trimmed by 6 bases and V by 3 bases; bases with no gene match: 7. The CDR3 covers 15 residues. The germline V gene encodes CDR1 MNHEY and CDR2 SMNVEV (reference sequence). The CDR3 coding sequence is TGTGCCAGCAGTTTCCTCCGGGACAGGGGCTCTGAAGCTTTCTTT. This translates into CASSFLRDRGSEAFF.

The chain joins TRBV5-1 to TRBJ1-5, with D possibly matching TRBD1 (5 bases). Germline V gene sequence: CDR1 SGHRS, CDR2 YFSETQ. V gave up 4 bases and J gave up 0 bases, with 17 bases separating them. There are 17 residues in the CDR3. The CDR3 spells CASSPGREGTSNQPQHF. As DNA, the CDR3 is TGCGCCAGCAGCCCCGGACGGGAGGGGACTAGCAATCAGCCCCAGCATTTT.

The chain carries TRBV5-1 and TRBJ1-1, with D maybe TRBD1 (5 bases). This CDR3 spans 14 amino acids. Germline CDR1 and CDR2: SGHRS and YFSETQ. V gave up 1 base and J gave up 0 bases, with 7 bases separating them. The CDR3 is CASSLSGMNTEAFF. The CDR3 DNA reads as TGCGCCAGCAGCTTGTCAGGGATGAACACTGAAGCTTTCTTT. The variable domain in full, with the rest retrieved from reference TRBV5-1 and TRBJ1-1, is KAGVTQTPRYLIKTRGQQVTLSCSPISGHRSVSWYQQTPGQGLQFLFEYFSETQRNKGNFPGRFSGRQFSNSRSEMNVSTLELGDSALYLCASSLSGMNTEAFFGQGTRLTVV.

The chain joins TRBV14 to TRBJ2-3, with D uncertain. The length of the CDR3 is 14 residues. The V gene lost 1 base and the J gene lost 2 bases, with 7 bases spanning the gap. Per germline, CDR1 SGHDN and CDR2 FVKESK. CDR3 in amino acids: CASSQGVFTDTQYF. Here the CDR3 DNA reads TGTGCCAGCAGCCAAGGAGTCTTCACAGATACGCAGTATTTT. Based on the CDR3 plus reference TRBV14 and TRBJ2-3, the full variable domain is EAGVTQFPSHSVIEKGQTVTLRCDPISGHDNLYWYRRVMGKEIKFLLHFVKESKQDESGMPNNRFLAERTGGTYSTLKVQPAELEDSGVYFCASSQGVFTDTQYFGPGTRLTVL.

This clone has a single count. The chain joins TRBV29-1 to TRBJ2-5; D not certain. Trimming removed 7 bases from V and 1 base from J, with 10 bases in between. CDR1 SQVTM and CDR2 ANQGSEA come from the germline V gene. The CDR3 covers 12 residues. CDR3 nucleotides: TGCAGCGCCCTTGTTAGCCAAGAGACCCAGTACTTC. Translation gives CSALVSQETQYF. The variable domain in full, with the rest retrieved from reference TRBV29-1 and TRBJ2-5, is SAVISQKPSRDICQRGTSLTIQCQVDSQVTMMFWYRQQPGQSLTLIATANQGSEATYESGFVIDKFPISRPNLTFSTLTVSNMSPEDSSIYLCSALVSQETQYFGPGTRLLVL.

This chain joins TRBV11-2 and TRBJ1-1; D is ambiguous. The germline gives CDR1 SGHAT, CDR2 FQNNGV. The CDR3 is 12 residues long. With 5 bases removed from V and 5 bases from J, the gap between germline ends came to 9 bases. In DNA form, the CDR3 reads TGTGCCAGCAGCCGAGTTGTTACTGAAGCTTTCTTT. It specifies CASSRVVTEAFF. The full variable domain, rest sourced from reference TRBV11-2 and TRBJ1-1, is EAGVAQSPRYKIIEKRQSVAFWCNPISGHATLYWYQQILGQGPKLLIQFQNNGVVDDSQLPKDRFSAERLKGVDSTLKIQPAKLEDSAVYLCASSRVVTEAFFGQGTRLTVV.

The chain couples TRBV13 to TRBJ2-7; 8 nucleotides line up with TRBD2. Unmatched junction bases numbered 8, after V lost 3 bases and J lost 7 bases. Germline assignment: CDR1 PRHDT and CDR2 FYEKMQ (reference sequence). The CDR3 is made up of 14 amino acids. CDR3 DNA: TGTGCCAGCAGCTTCGAGCGGGGGACAAGGGAGCAGTACTTC. This gives the protein CASSFERGTREQYF.

This chain links TRBV6-6 with TRBJ1-5; possible D gene TRBD1, 6 bases. Trimming removed 5 bases from V and 6 bases from J, with 23 bases in between. This CDR3 has 17 residues. Looked up from germline, CDR1 is MNHNY and CDR2 is SVGAGI (reference sequence). CDR3 in amino acids: CASSPLGQLLESQPQHF. The DNA of the CDR3 is TGTGCCAGCAGTCCCCTTGGACAGCTCCTCGAATCTCAGCCCCAGCATTTT.